Below, 19 T cell receptor beta chains from the same sample are listed, as sequenced in a study of graft-versus-host responses after intestinal transplantation. TCRdb's copy holds only in-frame clones and misses some; the assay was immunoSEQ multiplex PCR. This table holds about 11,000 clones, approximately 31% found once. The sample consisted of alloreactive CD4+ T cells from a mixed lymphocyte reaction culture, taken before transplantation. Subset specified: CFSE-low proliferating T cells sorted from roughly 6-day pre-transplant mixed lymphocyte reaction (GvH or HvG direction). These receptors were taken from a human patient who was an organ donor for intestinal transplantation.

This clone occurred a few times. The genes are TRBV6-1 and TRBJ1-5, with D possibly TRBD1 on 5 matching bases. Trimming shortened V by 6 bases and J by 4 bases, and 10 bases separated the two germline ends. Germline V gene sequence: CDR1 MNHNS, CDR2 SASEGT. The CDR3 length is 13 residues. The DNA for the CDR3 is TGTGCCAGCAGCAGGGATCGGAATCAGCCCCAGCATTTT. Translating it yields CASSRDRNQPQHF.

V and J are TRBV5-1 and TRBJ1-2; the match to TRBD1 covers 9 bases. The V segment lost 4 bases and the J segment 7 bases; nucleotides outside the gene matches: 11. The CDR3 contains 15 residues. CDR1 is SGHRS and CDR2 is YFSETQ in the germline V gene. The CDR3 DNA follows: TGCGCCAGCAGCCCGCGGACAGGGGAGGATGGTGGCTACACCTTC. Amino acid sequence: CASSPRTGEDGGYTF.

The chain employs TRBV4-2 and TRBJ1-2; D may be TRBD1 (5 bases). Looked up from germline, CDR1 is LGHNA and CDR2 is YNFKEQ. V shed 1 base and J shed 7 bases, with 10 bases lying between them. The CDR3 contains 13 residues. Written as DNA, the CDR3 is TGTGCCAGCAGCCAAGTGTCCCAGGGTGGCTACACCTTC. Encoded protein: CASSQVSQGGYTF.

This clone was observed a few times. The CDR3 coding sequence is TGTGCCAGCAGCTTTTCCGGGGTCGGGACAGATACGCAGTATTTT. Its translation: CASSFSGVGTDTQYF. This rearrangement joins TRBV7-9 to TRBJ2-3, with D perhaps matching TRBD2 (5 bases). The CDR3 extends over 15 amino acids. Germline V gives CDR1 SEHNR, CDR2 FQNEAQ (reference sequence). The V gene lost 3 bases and the J gene lost 3 bases, with 13 bases spanning the gap.

V and J are TRBV18 and TRBJ2-5, with 7 bases lining up with TRBD2. The CDR3 spans 13 residues. Germline assignment: CDR1 KGHSH and CDR2 LQKENI. J gave up 7 bases and V 6 bases, and 8 bases lay outside the gene matches. CDR3 sequence: CASSPGAGRTQYF. In DNA, the CDR3 is TGTGCCAGCTCCCCCGGAGCGGGGAGGACCCAGTACTTC.

By sample share, this clone is medium-sized (0.01 to 0.1%). The V and J genes are TRBV23-1 and TRBJ2-7; maybe TRBD1 (6 bases). TRBV23-1 is classed as an ORF, of uncertain function. Trimming removed 3 bases from V and 4 bases from J, with 19 bases in between. The CDR3 contains 16 residues. DNA of the CDR3: TGCGCCAGCAGTCATCGCGGCAGGGGTGCCGAGTACGAGCAGTACTTC. As protein: CASSHRGRGAEYEQYF.

This clone has more than one count but fewer than ten. The chain joins TRBV28 to TRBJ1-6, with D maybe TRBD1 (5 bases). The CDR3 runs 15 residues. Trimming took 7 bases from V and 7 from J, leaving 17 bases between them. CDR1 MDHEN and CDR2 SYDVKM come from the germline V gene. The CDR3 here is CASIVGTRTNSPLHF. As DNA, the CDR3 is TGTGCCAGCATCGTCGGGACTCGGACGAATTCACCCCTCCACTTT.

Regarding this clone: Just one base apart from a much larger clone, this may be a read error. Other nucleotide sequences from this sample produce the same CDR3. The rearrangement links TRBV30 to TRBJ1-5; maybe TRBD1 (6 bases). This CDR3 region has 17 residues. Germline V gene sequence: CDR1 GTSNPN, CDR2 SVGIG (reference sequence). In nucleotides, the CDR3 is TGCGCCTGGAGTGCGGCCCGAACCACAGGGAGCAATCAGCCCCAGCATTTT. Protein: CAWSAARTTGSNQPQHF.

V is TRBV5-1 and J is TRBJ2-3; 11 bases are shared with TRBD2. V trimming: 4 bases; J trimming: 5 bases; junction bases outside the gene matches: 9. In germline, CDR1 is SGHRS, CDR2 YFSETQ. This CDR3 spans 16 amino acids. The CDR3 loop is CASSLNSGGALDTQYF. CDR3 coding DNA: TGCGCCAGCAGCCTGAATAGCGGGGGGGCCTTAGATACGCAGTATTTT.

This clone was seen a few times. The V call is TRBV23-1, the J call TRBJ1-2, with 10 bases that match TRBD1. TRBV23-1 counts as an open reading frame of uncertain function. V trimming: 4 bases; J trimming: 14 bases; junction bases outside the gene matches: 10. This CDR3 has 13 residues. CDR3 residues: CASSPRDRGRGTF. DNA for the CDR3: TGCGCCAGCAGTCCCCGGGACAGGGGTCGTGGGACCTTC.

V gene TRBV27 combines with J gene TRBJ1-6, with D hard to call. This CDR3 contains 13 residues. V was clipped by 7 bases and J by 7 bases, with 11 bases between them. Germline V lookup: CDR1 MNHEY, CDR2 SMNVEV (reference sequence). The CDR3 bases are TGTGCCAGCAAGCTCGACGGGAATTCACCCCTCCACTTT. Translation: CASKLDGNSPLHF.

The V and J genes are TRBV7-6 and TRBJ2-1; D remains ambiguous. V lost 5 bases and J lost 1, with 21 bases in between. CDR1 and CDR2 (germline): SGHVS, FNYEAQ. The CDR3 is made up of 18 amino acids. The CDR3 coding sequence is TGTGCCAGCAGCACTACATTGGATATATCAAGTTCCTACAATGAGCAGTTCTTC. Translation gives CASSTTLDISSSYNEQFF.

This clone is labeled as medium-sized (0.01 to 0.1%). The chain joins TRBV28 to TRBJ2-1; weak D call: TRBD2 (7 bases). The CDR3 sequence is 14 residues long. Germline CDR1 is MDHEN and CDR2 is SYDVKM. Trimming stripped 7 bases from V and 7 bases from J, with 17 bases between. The CDR3 protein is CASKIGGARNEQFF. CDR3 nucleotides: TGTGCCAGCAAAATTGGGGGGGCTAGGAATGAGCAGTTCTTC.

This clone is judged medium-sized (0.01 to 0.1%). The rearrangement joins TRBV7-2 to TRBJ2-1; D may be TRBD2 (6 bases). The CDR3 is made up of 14 amino acids. CDR1 is SGHTA and CDR2 is FQGNSA in the germline V gene. Trimming took 1 base from V and 2 from J, leaving 6 bases between them. CDR3 sequence: CASSLGLAYNEQFF. The CDR3 DNA sequence: TGTGCCAGCAGCTTAGGACTAGCCTACAATGAGCAGTTCTTC.

By its share, this clone is medium-sized. The chain combines TRBV5-4 with TRBJ1-1; D is ambiguous. The CDR3 length is 13 residues. Germline loops: CDR1 SGHNT, CDR2 YYREEE (reference sequence). Trimming took 0 bases from V and 1 from J, leaving 4 bases between them. Here the CDR3 DNA reads TGTGCCAGCAGCTTGGAGAGGAACACTGAAGCTTTCTTT. Translating it yields CASSLERNTEAFF.

The V call is TRBV4-1, the J call TRBJ2-1, with a weak D call TRBD1 (6 bases). CDR3 size: 16 residues. With 6 bases removed from V and 7 bases from J, the gap between germline ends came to 22 bases. Per the germline V gene, CDR1 is MGHRA and CDR2 is YSYEKL. CDR3 bases: TGCGCCAGCAGTCCCCTCTGGGGGCCCACAGCTAATGAGCAGTTCTTC. This encodes CASSPLWGPTANEQFF.

The rearrangement uses TRBV2 and TRBJ2-2; 7 positions match TRBD2. The CDR3 runs 13 residues. Trimming at V came to 7 bases and at J to 7 bases, leaving 6 bases not matched to a gene. Germline CDR1 is SNHLY and CDR2 is FYNNEI. In DNA, the CDR3 is TGTGCCAGCAAAGGACTAGTGATCGGGGAGCTGTTTTTT. Translation: CASKGLVIGELFF. Full variable domain (rest looked up from reference TRBV2 and TRBJ2-2): EPEVTQTPSHQVTQMGQEVILRCVPISNHLYFYWYRQILGQKVEFLVSFYNNEISEKSEIFDDQFSVERPDGSNFTLKIRSTKLEDSAMYFCASKGLVIGELFFGEGSRLTVL.

This clone was detected a few times. This chain links TRBV5-1 with TRBJ2-5, with 7 bases that match TRBD1. The CDR3 spans 15 residues. In germline, CDR1 is SGHRS, CDR2 YFSETQ. After removal of 5 bases from V and 7 bases from J, the junction contained 14 bases not matched to a gene. CDR3 sequence (DNA): TGCGCCAGCAGGAACACTGGGACAGCCACTGGGACCCAGTACTTC. It translates to CASRNTGTATGTQYF.

The chain has TRBV11-2 and TRBJ2-5; weak D call: TRBD2 (6 bases). CDR3 length: 13 residues. CDR1 is SGHAT, CDR2 FQNNGV, per germline. Trimming removed 6 bases at V and 5 bases at J, with 13 bases between. The CDR3 loop reads CASRAPGGETQYF. Written as DNA, the CDR3 is TGTGCCAGCAGGGCTCCTGGGGGGGAGACCCAGTACTTC.